The clone carrying this T cell receptor (beta chain) was seen more than once but under ten times. This sample is drawn from a study of patients and donors after allogeneic stem cell transplantation. TCRdb used MiXCR to reprocess the RT-PCR reads, holding one entry per CDR3 protein. This table has approximately 99,000 distinct CDR3 sequences, around 35% appearing once. The material sequenced was blood, either unsorted or a sorted T cell fraction (not recorded which). This TCR was sampled from a human donor who was either an allogeneic HSCT recipient or a stem cell or donor lymphocyte infusion donor (not recorded which). It is not recorded whose cells these are; they may come from a transplant donor.

Here the CDR3 reads CASSQGPTPNTEAFF. The CDR3 coding sequence is TGTGCCAGCAGCCAAGGGCCGACACCGAACACTGAAGCTTTCTTT. The rearrangement links TRBV4-2 to TRBJ1-1; D gene ambiguous. Trimming took 1 base from V and 1 from J, leaving 10 bases between them. The germline V gene encodes CDR1 LGHNA and CDR2 YNFKEQ. The CDR3 consists of 15 residues.